The 32 T cell receptor beta chains given below trace back to one sample, sequenced in a study of control samples from healthy donors and cancer patients (dated by TCRdb to 2020 to 2021). Libraries were constructed by the immunoSEQ multiplex PCR assay. As stored in TCRdb, this immuneACCESS dataset retains in-frame rearrangements with V and J assigned. A fraction of the clones does not appear; measured against another copy, unresolved V genes explain less than half of the discrepancy, and the remainder lacks a known reason. Across this sample there are about 65,000 clones, with just over 90% seen only once. About 1.2% of the sample belongs to the ten largest clones. The material sequenced was PBMCs. The receptor source for this set is a woman between 45 and 65 years old with colorectal cancer.

The genes are TRBV4-2 and TRBJ2-7, with 8 bases aligning to TRBD1. CDR3 length: 16 amino acids. Per germline, CDR1 LGHNA and CDR2 YNFKEQ. V lost 4 bases to trimming and J lost 0 bases; unmatched junction nucleotides: 8. CDR3 bases: TGTGCCAGCAGCCGAGGAGGCCAGGGGGCCTCCTACGAGCAGTACTTC. Amino acid sequence: CASSRGGQGASYEQYF.

This clone was detected only a few times. CDR3: CATREGTDTGELFF. The CDR3 coding sequence is TGTGCCACCCGGGAGGGTACGGACACCGGGGAGCTGTTTTTT. This chain joins TRBV19 and TRBJ2-2; 8 positions match TRBD2. CDR1 is LNHDA, CDR2 SQIVND, per germline (reference sequence). V trimming: 10 bases; J trimming: 3 bases; junction bases outside the gene matches: 7. The CDR3 is 14 residues long. Full variable domain (outside the CDR3, taken from reference TRBV19 and TRBJ2-2): DGGITQSPKYLFRKEGQNVTLSCEQNLNHDAMYWYRQDPGQGLRLIYYSQIVNDFQKGDIAEGYSVSREKKESFPLTVTSAQKNPTAFYLCATREGTDTGELFFGEGSRLTVL.

J is TRBJ2-3 and V is TRBV6-4; 8 bases agree with TRBD2. This CDR3 has 14 residues. CDR1 MRHNA and CDR2 SNTAGT come from the germline V gene. Losses at the gene ends were 3 bases for V and 1 base for J; bases not matched to a gene: 0. The CDR3 sequence: CASSERGGTDTQYF. DNA for the CDR3: TGTGCCAGCAGTGAGCGGGGGGGCACAGATACGCAGTATTTT.

The J gene is TRBJ1-2, the V gene TRBV19, with D hard to call. With 7 bases removed from V and 7 bases from J, the gap between germline ends came to 19 bases. CDR3 length: 14 residues. Germline values: CDR1 LNHDA, CDR2 SQIVND (reference sequence). The CDR3 is CASNERLMDPGYTF. The CDR3 DNA reads as TGTGCCAGTAACGAGCGGTTAATGGATCCTGGCTACACCTTC.

The chain couples TRBV3-1 (or the pseudogene TRBV3-2) to TRBJ2-7, with 7 positions matching TRBD2. V lost 8 bases to trimming and J lost 3 bases; unmatched junction nucleotides: 7. The CDR3 is 13 residues long. Germline CDR1 is LGHDT and CDR2 is YNNKEL (reference sequence). The CDR3 DNA reads as TGTGCCAGCGAAAGCGGGGTGGGCTACGAGCAGTACTTC. Encoded protein: CASESGVGYEQYF.

This chain joins TRBV20-1 and TRBJ1-2, with D unclear. The CDR3 spans 10 residues. Trimming took 3 bases from V and 3 from J, leaving 2 bases between them. CDR1 is DFQATT and CDR2 is SNEGSKA in the germline V gene (reference sequence). CDR3: CSASDYGYTF. In nucleotides, the CDR3 is TGCAGTGCTAGTGACTATGGCTACACCTTC.

V and J are TRBV3-1 (or the pseudogene TRBV3-2) and TRBJ2-1, with D possibly being TRBD2 (7 bases). This CDR3 has 15 amino acids. V lost 5 bases to trimming and J lost 9 bases, with 20 bases between them. Germline values: CDR1 LGHDT, CDR2 YNNKEL (reference sequence). The CDR3 here is CASSSTRGRDGEQFF. Written as DNA, the CDR3 is TGTGCCAGCAGCTCCACGCGGGGGCGAGACGGTGAGCAGTTCTTC.

The gene calls are TRBV30 and TRBJ1-1; tentative D call: TRBD1 (5 bases). Germline V gives CDR1 GTSNPN, CDR2 SVGIG (reference sequence). Trimming took 0 bases from V and 10 from J, leaving 9 bases between them. This CDR3 has 11 amino acids. CDR3 bases: TGTGCCTGGAGTGTACAAGGGGCAGCTTTCTTT. Its protein product is CAWSVQGAAFF.

The CDR3 loop reads CAWSVSGGGNTIYF. The CDR3 DNA reads as TGTGCCTGGAGTGTATCAGGGGGTGGAAACACCATATATTTT. J is TRBJ1-3 and V is TRBV30, with 7 bases matching TRBD1. The CDR3 loop spans 14 amino acids. Germline CDR1 reads GTSNPN; CDR2 reads SVGIG (reference sequence). J lost 3 bases, V lost 0 bases, and 2 bases had no gene match.

CDR3 coding DNA: TGTGCCAGCAGCTTAGGTGGGATACAGAACACTGAAGCTTTCTTT. Its translation is CASSLGGIQNTEAFF. The chain combines TRBV11-2 with TRBJ1-1; D is ambiguous. V dropped 1 base and J dropped 1 base, with 10 bases sitting between them. From germline, CDR1 is SGHAT and CDR2 FQNNGV. The CDR3 sequence is 15 residues long.

The rearrangement joins TRBV5-1 to TRBJ1-1; TRBD1 matches 7 bases. This CDR3 contains 14 residues. After removal of 4 bases from V and 5 bases from J, the junction contained 8 bases not matched to a gene. Germline CDR1 is SGHRS and CDR2 is YFSETQ. The CDR3 DNA sequence: TGCGCCAGCAGCAGAGGACAGGAGGGGACTGAAGCTTTCTTT. Residues: CASSRGQEGTEAFF.

This chain connects TRBV6-1 to TRBJ2-5; D ambiguous. CDR1 MNHNS and CDR2 SASEGT come from the germline V gene. This CDR3 is built from 14 residues. The V gene lost 3 bases and the J gene lost 5 bases, with 13 bases spanning the gap. The CDR3 nucleotides read TGTGCCAGCAGTGAGATAGAAAGTCGGGAGACCCAGTACTTC. It encodes CASSEIESRETQYF.

On this clone: Other DNA sequences in this specimen translate into the identical CDR3. The V and J genes are TRBV19 and TRBJ1-5, with D hard to call. The CDR3 consists of 12 residues. CDR1 LNHDA and CDR2 SQIVND come from the germline V gene (reference sequence). Trimming took off 1 base at V and 4 bases at J, with 2 bases between the two ends. The chain's CDR3 is CASSIGNQPQHF. The CDR3 nucleotides read TGTGCCAGTAGTATAGGTAATCAGCCCCAGCATTTT.

This chain joins TRBV9 and TRBJ1-2; TRBD1 agrees at 8 bases. CDR3 size: 16 residues. Germline V CDR1 and CDR2: SGDLS, YYNGEE. V lost 3 bases to trimming and J lost 3 bases; unmatched junction nucleotides: 10. CDR3 DNA: TGTGCCAGCAGCGCCTTGACAGGGGCCCTATACTATGGCTACACCTTC. This gives the protein CASSALTGALYYGYTF.

This clone was counted between two and nine times. DNA of the CDR3: TGTGCCAGCAGTCCTACGCTGGGACGCGGCTACACCTTC. It encodes CASSPTLGRGYTF. The chain uses TRBV6-5 and TRBJ1-2; TRBD1 is a possible D gene (5 bases). V was pared by 5 bases and J by 8 bases, with 15 bases between. The CDR3 length is 13 residues. Germline V lookup: CDR1 MNHEY, CDR2 SVGAGI.

The J gene is TRBJ1-1, the V gene TRBV3-1 (or the pseudogene TRBV3-2); D not certain. The V gene's germline CDR1 is LGHDT and CDR2 YNNKEL (reference sequence). This CDR3 is built from 13 residues. V lost 1 base to trimming and J lost 6 bases, with 9 bases between them. CDR3 region: CASSQVAEAEAFF. The DNA for the CDR3 is TGTGCCAGCAGCCAAGTTGCGGAAGCTGAAGCTTTCTTT.

The chain couples TRBV2 to TRBJ1-2, with a tentative D call TRBD1 (6 bases). Per germline, CDR1 SNHLY and CDR2 FYNNEI. V lost 5 bases, J lost 4 bases, and 17 bases lay in between. This CDR3 comprises 15 residues. The CDR3 nucleotides read TGTGCCAGCAGTCACTTACAGGGAGGGTTCTATGGCTACACCTTC. Protein product: CASSHLQGGFYGYTF.

The chain carries TRBV7-6 and TRBJ1-5, with D perhaps matching TRBD1 (5 bases). Trimming shortened V by 3 bases and J by 4 bases, and 10 bases separated the two germline ends. This CDR3 contains 14 residues. Per germline, CDR1 SGHVS and CDR2 FNYEAQ. The CDR3 nucleotides read TGTGCCAGCAGCTTGGCAGGGTTTAATCAGCCCCAGCATTTT. It specifies CASSLAGFNQPQHF. Together with reference TRBV7-6 and TRBJ1-5, the CDR3 gives the full variable domain: GAGVSQSPRYKVTKRGQDVALRCDPISGHVSLYWYRQALGQGPEFLTYFNYEAQQDKSGLPNDRFSAERPEGSISTLTIQRTEQRDSAMYRCASSLAGFNQPQHFGDGTRLSIL.

The V gene is TRBV19, the J gene TRBJ1-1; the match to TRBD1 covers 8 bases. J gave up 12 bases and V 7 bases, and 7 bases lay outside the gene matches. The CDR3 is made up of 11 amino acids. CDR1 LNHDA and CDR2 SQIVND come from the germline V gene (reference sequence). The CDR3 region has the DNA TGTGCCAGTACCATAGGGACAGGAACTTTCTTT. Its protein product is CASTIGTGTFF.

This chain links TRBV29-1 with TRBJ2-3, with D perhaps TRBD1 (5 bases). CDR1 and CDR2 from the germline V gene are SQVTM and ANQGSEA. The CDR3 has 13 residues. Trimming pared 4 bases from V and 4 bases from J, leaving 12 bases between. This CDR3 reads CSVVRGGSDTQYF. The CDR3 nucleotides read TGCAGCGTTGTAAGGGGTGGCTCAGATACGCAGTATTTT.

This rearrangement joins TRBV5-1 to TRBJ1-3; perhaps TRBD1 as D (5 bases). There are 16 residues in the CDR3. V was cut by 2 bases and J by 2 bases, with 14 bases left in between. Germline CDR1 reads SGHRS; CDR2 reads YFSETQ. Here the CDR3 reads CASSLNRDGAGNTIYF. CDR3 in DNA: TGCGCCAGCAGCTTAAACCGGGACGGAGCTGGAAACACCATATATTTT.

The chain couples TRBV10-2 to TRBJ1-1, with D uncertain. The germline CDR1 and CDR2 sequences are WSHSY and SAAADI. The CDR3 sequence is 15 residues long. Trimming cost V 0 bases and J 5 bases, with 13 bases left between them. For the CDR3, the DNA is TGCGCCAGCAGTGAGTCTGAGGGCGGACGAACTGAAGCTTTCTTT. Protein: CASSESEGGRTEAFF.

The chain recombines TRBV28 with TRBJ2-6; TRBD1 agrees at 10 bases. V shed 5 bases and J 2 bases; nucleotides not matched to a gene: 9. CDR3 size: 18 residues. CDR1 is MDHEN, CDR2 SYDVKM, per germline. This CDR3 reads CASSPPRQGAAGANVLTF. In DNA form, the CDR3 reads TGTGCCAGCAGTCCACCGCGACAGGGGGCAGCTGGGGCCAACGTCCTGACTTTC.

This clone has only a few counts. The chain joins TRBV10-3 to TRBJ1-1; 7 bases are a match to TRBD1. Trimming took 6 bases from V and 1 from J; bases not matched to a gene: 5. Germline-derived CDR1 and CDR2 are ENHRY and SYGVKD. This CDR3 is 14 amino acids long. The CDR3 nucleotides read TGTGCCATCAGCCGGGACAGCCAGAACACTGAAGCTTTCTTT. It specifies CAISRDSQNTEAFF.

V and J are TRBV25-1 and TRBJ1-2, with D unresolved. V lost 4 bases and J 3 bases, leaving 12 bases between the germline ends. The CDR3 is 14 residues long. The V gene's germline CDR1 is MGHDK and CDR2 SYGVNS. CDR3 protein: CASSGRQRDYGYTF. The CDR3 DNA sequence: TGTGCCAGCAGTGGCAGGCAGAGGGACTATGGCTACACCTTC.

This clone appeared once. The rearrangement links TRBV5-1 to TRBJ2-5; 8 bases line up with TRBD2. Germline V lookup: CDR1 SGHRS, CDR2 YFSETQ. The J segment lost 3 bases and the V segment lost 1 base, leaving 11 bases of the junction unmatched. The CDR3 covers 17 residues. The CDR3 loop reads CASSLFLSGGPKETQYF. For the CDR3, the DNA is TGCGCCAGCAGCTTGTTCTTGAGCGGGGGCCCGAAAGAGACCCAGTACTTC. The variable domain in full, with the rest retrieved from reference TRBV5-1 and TRBJ2-5, is KAGVTQTPRYLIKTRGQQVTLSCSPISGHRSVSWYQQTPGQGLQFLFEYFSETQRNKGNFPGRFSGRQFSNSRSEMNVSTLELGDSALYLCASSLFLSGGPKETQYFGPGTRLLVL.

This chain links TRBV5-6 with TRBJ1-6; D is uncertain. There are 15 residues in the CDR3. V was clipped by 1 base and J by 6 bases, with 11 bases between them. The germline CDR1 and CDR2 sequences are SGHDT and YYEEEE. The CDR3 here is CASSLLGSGNSPLHF. In DNA, the CDR3 is TGTGCCAGCAGCTTGTTGGGGTCAGGTAATTCACCCCTCCACTTT.

The chain couples TRBV9 to TRBJ2-6; D gene unclear. The V gene lost 3 bases and the J gene lost 0 bases, with 10 bases spanning the gap. Germline assignment: CDR1 SGDLS and CDR2 YYNGEE. This CDR3 contains 16 residues. CDR3 loop: CASSADLTSGANVLTF. The DNA of the CDR3 is TGTGCCAGCAGCGCAGACCTAACCTCTGGGGCCAACGTCCTGACTTTC.

This chain links TRBV5-1 with TRBJ1-4, with D maybe TRBD1 (6 bases). The germline V gene has CDR1 SGHRS and CDR2 YFSETQ. V was cut by 0 bases and J by 8 bases, with 17 bases left in between. The CDR3 runs 16 residues. DNA for the CDR3: TGCGCCAGCAGCTTGGACGTTAGGGGGAGTGGGGAAAAACTGTTTTTT. This sequence encodes CASSLDVRGSGEKLFF.

The chain links TRBV12-5 to TRBJ1-2; 7 bases agree with TRBD1. The CDR3 consists of 17 residues. Germline values: CDR1 LGHNT, CDR2 FRNRAP. V shed 3 bases, J shed 7 bases, and the junction held 17 bases outside the gene matches. CDR3 coding DNA: TGTGCTAGTGGTTTTACAGCCCAGGGGGAAAACTATGGTGGCTACACCTTC. Amino acids: CASGFTAQGENYGGYTF.

This chain links TRBV11-1 with TRBJ1-1, with no clear D. The CDR3 has 14 residues. Germline CDR1 and CDR2: SGHAT and FQDESV (reference sequence). Trimming stripped 4 bases from V and 0 bases from J, with 9 bases between. In nucleotides, the CDR3 is TGTGCCAGCAGCTCCGTCCCGATGAACACTGAAGCTTTCTTT. It encodes CASSSVPMNTEAFF.

The chain couples TRBV11-2 to TRBJ2-2; 9 bases match TRBD1. The V and J ends lost 0 bases and 3 bases, in that order; junction bases with no gene match: 5. The CDR3 contains 17 residues. Per the germline V gene, CDR1 is SGHAT and CDR2 is FQNNGV. CDR3 DNA sequence: TGTGCCAGCAGCTTAGAGACGGGACAGGGTCACACCGGGGAGCTGTTTTTT. Encoded protein: CASSLETGQGHTGELFF.